The 14 T cell receptor beta chains below come from one sample, sequenced in a study of shared clonotypes between healthy human individuals (dated by TCRdb to the early 2020s). The library was obtained by the immunoSEQ multiplex PCR assay. The source is immuneACCESS, and TCRdb retained only in-frame sequences with V and J called. Part of the clones is not carried over; for the studies checked, unresolved V genes explain less than half of this, and the remainder is unexplained. This sample comprises 100,000 or so clones, less than 60% of them detected only once. The ten largest clones take up over 12% of the sample. The source material was PBMCs. Receptors were obtained from a woman aged 40 to 55 in good health. Some clones in this sample may be carry-over from other donors' samples.

This clone showed up just once. This chain links TRBV18 with TRBJ1-1, with D unresolved. CDR3 length: 14 amino acids. Germline CDR1 reads KGHSH; CDR2 reads LQKENI. Trimming removed 2 bases from V and 2 bases from J, with 9 bases in between. CDR3 sequence (DNA): TGTGCCAGCTCACCATCGGACGGTAACACTGAAGCTTTCTTT. Amino acid sequence: CASSPSDGNTEAFF.

As to this clone: A read error is likely here: a far larger clone is one base away. The chain uses TRBV6-1 and TRBJ2-7; D call uncertain. CDR1 and CDR2 from the germline V gene are MNHNS and SASEGT. The CDR3 runs to 13 residues. The CDR3 sequence: CTSSNGHLGEQYF. The CDR3 DNA follows: TGTACCAGCAGCAACGGGCATCTGGGAGAGCAGTACTTC.

The chain employs TRBV30 and TRBJ2-5; D remains unclear. The CDR3 consists of 12 residues. Germline CDR1 is GTSNPN and CDR2 is SVGIG (reference sequence). The V and J ends lost 0 bases and 14 bases respectively, with 16 bases between them. The DNA for the CDR3 is TGTGCCTGGAGTGTCTCGTACCACGAGCAATACTTC. Protein: CAWSVSYHEQYF.

This clone was recorded at least ten times. This rearrangement joins TRBV28 to TRBJ2-7; 8 bases are shared with TRBD2. The CDR3 consists of 12 residues. V lost 7 bases to trimming and J lost 5 bases; unmatched junction nucleotides: 4. CDR1 and CDR2 (germline): MDHEN, SYDVKM. The CDR3 nucleotides read TGTGCCAGCATAGGTAGCGGGAACGAGCAGTACTTC. It translates to CASIGSGNEQYF.

DNA of the CDR3: TGTGCCAGCAGCCGAACTAGCGGGAGGGCACTTCTGGGCGAGCAGTACTTC. Encoded protein: CASSRTSGRALLGEQYF. The V and J genes are TRBV7-2 and TRBJ2-7; 13 positions match TRBD2. There are 17 residues in the CDR3. The germline CDR1 and CDR2 sequences are SGHTA and FQGNSA. V was clipped by 5 bases and J by 6 bases; unmatched bases: 13.

The chain combines TRBV18 with TRBJ1-1; D is ambiguous. CDR1 and CDR2 from the germline V gene are KGHSH and LQKENI. The CDR3 loop spans 15 amino acids. The ends were cut back, 1 base at V and 3 bases at J, with 12 bases in the middle. The CDR3 DNA follows: TGTGCCAGCTCACCACTAGAACTGCGGGACACTGAAGCTTTCTTT. Its translation is CASSPLELRDTEAFF.

The chain links TRBV5-1 to TRBJ2-1, with 7 bases identical to TRBD1. The ends lost 4 bases at V and 2 bases at J; junction bases unmatched: 6. The CDR3 extends over 15 amino acids. Germline V gene data show CDR1 as SGHRS and CDR2 as YFSETQ. This CDR3 reads CASSLRQGTYNEQFF. The CDR3 nucleotides are TGCGCCAGCAGCCTAAGACAGGGAACCTACAATGAGCAGTTCTTC.

This clone has at least ten counts. The gene calls are TRBV7-9 and TRBJ1-1; D is unresolved. This CDR3 region has 14 residues. Trimming removed 0 bases from V and 8 bases from J, with 13 bases in between. Germline CDR1 is SEHNR and CDR2 is FQNEAQ (reference sequence). The CDR3 reads CASSLAPAAREAFF. The CDR3 coding sequence is TGTGCCAGCAGCTTAGCGCCGGCCGCCAGGGAAGCTTTCTTT.

The chain carries TRBV5-1 and TRBJ1-2; TRBD1 agrees at 8 bases. This CDR3 is built from 14 residues. From germline, CDR1 is SGHRS and CDR2 YFSETQ. V lost 4 bases to trimming and J lost 2 bases; unmatched junction nucleotides: 4. CDR3 bases: TGCGCCAGCAGCACGGACAGGGCGAACTATGGCTACACCTTC. The encoded protein is CASSTDRANYGYTF.

This rearrangement joins TRBV7-2 to TRBJ2-5; D might be TRBD2 (6 bases). V was trimmed by 6 bases and J by 5 bases, leaving 13 bases between them. This CDR3 has 13 amino acids. Per germline, CDR1 SGHTA and CDR2 FQGNSA. The CDR3: CASRRSGGETQYF. CDR3 nucleotides: TGTGCCAGCAGGCGGAGTGGAGGGGAGACCCAGTACTTC.

V usage is TRBV27 and J usage is TRBJ2-1; the match to TRBD1 covers 7 bases. V dropped 2 bases and J dropped 0; count of bases not matched to a gene: 7. Germline CDR1 MNHEY, CDR2 SMNVEV (reference sequence). The CDR3 runs to 17 residues. For the CDR3, the DNA is TGTGCCAGCAGTTTAGGCTGGGGACAGAGCTCCTACAATGAGCAGTTCTTC. It is translated as CASSLGWGQSSYNEQFF.

Note on this clone: A much more abundant neighbour one base away suggests this may be a read error. The gene calls are TRBV6-4 and TRBJ2-2; 8 bases map to TRBD1. Germline V gene data show CDR1 as MRHNA and CDR2 as SNTAGT. The CDR3 extends over 15 amino acids. The CDR3 is CASSDSQGAPGDLFF. Here the CDR3 DNA reads TGTGCCAGCAGTGACTCCCAGGGGGCCCCCGGGGACCTGTTTTTT.

This clone was detected many times. This chain links TRBV27 with TRBJ1-4, with a weak D call TRBD1 (6 bases). The V end was cut by 6 bases, the J end by 8 bases, with 16 bases between. CDR1 and CDR2 (germline): MNHEY, SMNVEV (reference sequence). The CDR3 runs 14 residues. CDR3 sequence: CASSLGGGGEKLFF. The CDR3 nucleotides read TGTGCCAGCAGCCTCGGGGGGGGCGGGGAAAAACTGTTTTTT.

In its sample, this clone is medium-sized. The rearrangement uses TRBV30 and TRBJ1-1, with a tentative D call TRBD1 (5 bases). The germline V gene encodes CDR1 GTSNPN and CDR2 SVGIG (reference sequence). The V and J ends lost 0 bases and 4 bases respectively, with 15 bases between them. The CDR3 totals 15 residues. CDR3 sequence: CAWSVRGRSGTEAFF. CDR3 DNA: TGTGCCTGGAGTGTACGGGGGAGGTCAGGCACTGAAGCTTTCTTT. The full variable domain, completed using reference TRBV30 and TRBJ1-1, is SQTIHQWPATLVQPVGSPLSLECTVEGTSNPNLYWYRQAAGRGLQLLFYSVGIGQISSEVPQNLSASRPQDRQFILSSKKLLLSDSGFYLCAWSVRGRSGTEAFFGQGTRLTVV.